One and the same sample provided the 13 T cell receptor beta chains below, sequenced in a study of blood T cell repertoires in COVID-19 (dated by TCRdb to the early 2020s). The method was the immunoSEQ multiplex PCR assay. Imported from immuneACCESS, the table was reduced by TCRdb to in-frame sequences with V and J called. These copies leave out some clones; in studies compared against another copy, an unresolved V gene accounts for under half, and the cause of the remainder is not known. Across this sample there are 70,000 or so clones, with roughly 83% seen only once. The ten largest account for about 2.5% of the sample. Source material: peripheral blood. All receptors derive from a man aged 80 or over with active or convalescent COVID-19.

J is TRBJ2-5 and V is TRBV5-1; TRBD2 matches at 14 bases. Germline V gene sequence: CDR1 SGHRS, CDR2 YFSETQ. Unmatched junction bases numbered 7, after V lost 4 bases and J lost 5 bases. CDR3 length equals 16 residues. The CDR3 coding sequence is TGCGCCAGCAGCCCCCTGACTAGCGGGAGGGGCGAGACCCAGTACTTC. It translates to CASSPLTSGRGETQYF.

The chain combines TRBV4-1 with TRBJ2-5; perhaps TRBD1 as D (6 bases). Trimming removed 0 bases from V and 5 bases from J, with 19 bases in between. CDR1 is MGHRA, CDR2 YSYEKL, per germline. The CDR3 consists of 17 residues. The CDR3, as DNA: TGCGCCAGCAGCCAAGATGGGGGCCAGAAGTATTGGGAGACCCAGTACTTC. Translating it yields CASSQDGGQKYWETQYF.

The chain is built from TRBV20-1 and TRBJ2-2, with D perhaps matching TRBD1 (6 bases). Germline V gene data show CDR1 as DFQATT and CDR2 as SNEGSKA (reference sequence). Trimming shortened V by 3 bases and J by 4 bases, and 12 bases separated the two germline ends. The CDR3 spans 14 residues. In DNA form, the CDR3 reads TGCAGTGCTAGTACCGGGACATCCACCGGGGAGCTGTTTTTT. Its protein is CSASTGTSTGELFF.

The J gene is TRBJ2-1, the V gene TRBV5-6; D may be TRBD1 (5 bases). This CDR3 has 14 residues. Trimming pared 0 bases from V and 9 bases from J, leaving 13 bases between. The germline V gene has CDR1 SGHDT and CDR2 YYEEEE. CDR3 residues: CASSLDQGASEQFF. The CDR3 bases are TGTGCCAGCAGCTTGGATCAGGGTGCTAGTGAGCAGTTCTTC.

The chain links TRBV19 to TRBJ2-1; D is possibly TRBD2 (6 bases). V was cut by 3 bases and J by 0 bases, with 12 bases left in between. The CDR3 spans 16 residues. Germline values: CDR1 LNHDA, CDR2 SQIVND (reference sequence). CDR3 nucleotides: TGTGCCAGTAGTATGAGGGACGGGGGCTCCTACAATGAGCAGTTCTTC. Translation gives CASSMRDGGSYNEQFF. The entire variable domain, with the rest obtained from reference TRBV19 and TRBJ2-1, is as follows: DGGITQSPKYLFRKEGQNVTLSCEQNLNHDAMYWYRQDPGQGLRLIYYSQIVNDFQKGDIAEGYSVSREKKESFPLTVTSAQKNPTAFYLCASSMRDGGSYNEQFFGPGTRLTVL.

This clone was counted once. The V call is TRBV30, the J call TRBJ1-5; 7 positions agree with TRBD1. This CDR3 spans 15 amino acids. Germline V gene data show CDR1 as GTSNPN and CDR2 as SVGIG (reference sequence). The trim removed 5 bases at V and 1 base at J, leaving 8 bases unmatched. CDR3 region: CAWRQGFQSNQPQHF. The CDR3 DNA sequence: TGTGCCTGGCGACAGGGTTTCCAAAGCAATCAGCCCCAGCATTTT.

The V call is TRBV7-8, the J call TRBJ2-1; TRBD1 matches 8 bases. Trimming cost V 5 bases and J 4 bases; bases outside gene matches: 7. This CDR3 is built from 15 residues. Germline CDR1 and CDR2: SGHVS and FQNEAQ. The CDR3 DNA reads TGTGCCAGCAGCCGAAACAGGGGGAATTACAATGAGCAGTTCTTC. This sequence encodes CASSRNRGNYNEQFF. Filled out from reference TRBV7-8 and TRBJ2-1, the complete variable domain reads GAGVSQSPRYKVAKRGQDVALRCDPISGHVSLFWYQQALGQGPEFLTYFQNEAQLDKSGLPSDRFFAERPEGSVSTLKIQRTQQEDSAVYLCASSRNRGNYNEQFFGPGTRLTVL.

This clone was observed once. V usage is TRBV19 and J usage is TRBJ2-5; possible D gene TRBD1, 5 bases. The CDR3 length is 13 residues. The germline CDR1 and CDR2 sequences are LNHDA and SQIVND (reference sequence). Trimming took 4 bases from V and 1 from J, leaving 7 bases between them. The CDR3 nucleotides read TGTGCCAGTAGTAAGGACATCCAAGAGACCCAGTACTTC. Protein: CASSKDIQETQYF.

The rearrangement links TRBV28 to TRBJ1-1; tentative D call: TRBD1 (6 bases). From germline, CDR1 is MDHEN and CDR2 SYDVKM. Trimming took 2 bases from V and 1 from J, leaving 8 bases between them. The CDR3 contains 14 residues. CDR3 bases: TGTGCCAGCAGTTTACAAGGGGGGAACACTGAAGCTTTCTTT. Protein product: CASSLQGGNTEAFF.

This clone was observed a few times. The V call is TRBV28, the J call TRBJ2-6; 11 bases line up with TRBD2. The CDR3 covers 18 residues. V lost 5 bases to trimming and J lost 0 bases; unmatched junction nucleotides: 6. Germline values: CDR1 MDHEN, CDR2 SYDVKM. The CDR3: CASSIPGLAASGANVLTF. For the CDR3, the DNA is TGTGCCAGCAGTATCCCGGGACTAGCGGCCTCTGGGGCCAACGTCCTGACTTTC.

The count of this clone is one. V gene TRBV28 combines with J gene TRBJ1-1; 11 bases are a match to TRBD1. CDR3 length: 15 amino acids. CDR1 is MDHEN and CDR2 is SYDVKM in the germline V gene. The V segment lost 6 bases and the J segment 4 bases; nucleotides outside the gene matches: 7. In DNA, the CDR3 is TGTGCCAGCAGCAACTCCGGGACAGGGGGCACTGAAGCTTTCTTT. The encoded protein is CASSNSGTGGTEAFF. Complete variable domain (other parts from reference TRBV28 and TRBJ1-1): DVKVTQSSRYLVKRTGEKVFLECVQDMDHENMFWYRQDPGLGLRLIYFSYDVKMKEKGDIPEGYSVSREKKERFSLILESASTNQTSMYLCASSNSGTGGTEAFFGQGTRLTVV.

The gene calls are TRBV5-1 and TRBJ2-7; D perhaps matches TRBD1 (5 bases). The V gene's germline CDR1 is SGHRS and CDR2 YFSETQ. Trimming removed 4 bases at V and 6 bases at J, with 17 bases between. The CDR3 is made up of 14 amino acids. CDR3 nucleotides: TGCGCCAGCAGCGTCGGCCGGTCTAGGGGCGAGCAGTACTTC. Encoded protein: CASSVGRSRGEQYF. The whole variable domain, filled in from reference TRBV5-1 and TRBJ2-7, reads KAGVTQTPRYLIKTRGQQVTLSCSPISGHRSVSWYQQTPGQGLQFLFEYFSETQRNKGNFPGRFSGRQFSNSRSEMNVSTLELGDSALYLCASSVGRSRGEQYFGPGTRLTVT.

The chain joins TRBV6-6 to TRBJ2-1; 13 bases line up with TRBD2. The CDR3 contains 17 residues. Germline CDR1 and CDR2: MNHNY and SVGAGI (reference sequence). Losses at the gene ends were 5 bases for V and 5 bases for J; bases not matched to a gene: 9. CDR3 bases: TGTGCCAGCAGTCCTCGGACTAGCGGGAGTGAAAACAATGAGCAGTTCTTC. Its translation: CASSPRTSGSENNEQFF.